At least ten counts were recorded for the clone carrying this T cell receptor (beta chain). Its antigen is unidentified. The entry originates in a study of early T cells in non-severe SARS-CoV-2 infection. At the level of the study: Chains were not paired, and sequencing was done on bulk RNA from unsorted whole blood. Study results and limitations: Anti-spike CD8 responses were favored by VDJdb matching, which missed private and CD4 specificities.

The CDR3 extends over 15 amino acids. CDR1 is SGHRS and CDR2 is YFSETQ in the germline V gene. The V end was cut by 6 bases, the J end by 4 bases, with 20 bases between. The protocol attached unique molecular identifiers to individual cDNA molecules. TCRdb passed the 5' RACE reads through MiXCR, listing each CDR3 protein once. The sample has tens of thousands of distinct CDR3 sequences, over 10% seen once. Sequencing used whole blood. The clonotype originates from an adult who was a healthcare worker with PCR-confirmed SARS-CoV-2 infection or an uninfected control (not recorded which). The chain has TRBV5-1 and TRBJ2-7; D perhaps matches TRBD1 (6 bases). CDR3 nucleotide sequence: TGCGCCAGCACTCGCCCGGGACATATACCTTACGAGCAGTACTTC. Its translation: CASTRPGHIPYEQYF.